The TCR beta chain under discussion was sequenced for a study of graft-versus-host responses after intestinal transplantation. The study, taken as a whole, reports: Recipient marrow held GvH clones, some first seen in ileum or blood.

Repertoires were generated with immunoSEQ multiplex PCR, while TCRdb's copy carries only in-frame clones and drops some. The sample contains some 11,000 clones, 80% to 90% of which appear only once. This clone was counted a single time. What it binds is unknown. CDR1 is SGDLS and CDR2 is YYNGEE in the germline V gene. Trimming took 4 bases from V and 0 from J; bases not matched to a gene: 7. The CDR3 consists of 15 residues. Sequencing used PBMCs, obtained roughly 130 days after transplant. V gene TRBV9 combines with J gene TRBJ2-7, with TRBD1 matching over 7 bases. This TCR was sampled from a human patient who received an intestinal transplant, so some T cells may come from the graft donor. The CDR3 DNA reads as TGTGCCAGCAGCCCCAGACAGGGAAGCTCCTACGAGCAGTACTTC. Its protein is CASSPRQGSSYEQYF.